Only a few counts were recorded for the clone carrying this T cell receptor beta chain. The table came from immunoSEQ multiplex PCR; TCRdb's copy has only in-frame clones and leaves some out. The sample holds about 42,000 clones, more than 85% seen once. The CDR3 is 20 residues long. Germline lookup yields CDR1 LNHNV and CDR2 YYDKDF (reference sequence). Trimming left V 0 bases short and J 0 bases short, with 18 bases between. The sample originates from a study of T cell changes during pregnancy in multiple sclerosis. This TCR was recovered from a female donor in good health, enrolled as a control in a pregnancy study. The chain combines TRBV15 with TRBJ1-6; D gene ambiguous. The source material was CD4+ T cells from peripheral blood mononuclear cells, sampled after pregnancy. The CDR3 DNA follows: TGTGCCACCAGCAGAGATAAAGGTTTTGGAGGAAGCTCCTATAATTCACCCCTCCACTTT. Translation gives CATSRDKGFGGSSYNSPLHF.